This T cell receptor beta chain was identified during a study of blood T cells in healthy people across ages. The authors ran a second PCR of roughly 6 to 11 cycles using a sample-barcoded 5' primer and a J-beta primer mix. TCRdb processed the 5' RACE reads anew with MiXCR; each CDR3 protein has one entry. This sample has 1.5 million to 2 million distinct CDR3 sequences, with 28% found just once. Deletions cut 6 bases from V and 3 bases from J, with 15 bases between. CDR1 is MNHEY and CDR2 is SVGAGI in the germline V gene. This CDR3 is built from 14 residues. This sequence joins TRBV6-5 and TRBJ2-7; D is unclear. The sequence came from a woman in her 30s in good health. The specimen was blood. CDR3 sequence reads: CASSLKASNYEQYF. As DNA, the CDR3 is TGTGCCAGCAGCCTGAAAGCTAGTAACTACGAGCAGTACTTC.